The 32 T cell receptor beta chains in this list originate from one sample, sequenced in a study of a mutant IDH1 vaccine in newly diagnosed glioma. Time point described: baseline, week 1 (first vaccination visit). The treatment: pre-vaccination baseline after standard-of-care therapy. The data were produced by immunoSEQ multiplex PCR, yet TCRdb's version contains in-frame clones alone and is incomplete. This repertoire shows under 75,000 clones, about 91% found once; its top ten account for 2.6%. The starting material was PBMCs, obtained from a glioma patient treated with radiotherapy, temozolomide or both. The receptors here all came from a man in his fifties with glioma.

The chain is built from TRBV5-8 and TRBJ2-3; no clear D. This CDR3 is built from 13 residues. The V and J ends lost 4 bases and 14 bases respectively, with 20 bases between them. Germline V gene data show CDR1 as SGHTS and CDR2 as YDEGEE. CDR3 residues: CASSIVSYAGWYF. CDR3 bases: TGTGCCAGCAGCATCGTCTCGTACGCTGGATGGTATTTT.

The CDR3 region is CASSLSGLAGNEQFF. The CDR3 DNA follows: TGTGCCAGCAGTTTATCGGGACTAGCGGGAAATGAGCAGTTCTTC. This sequence joins TRBV27 and TRBJ2-1; 13 nucleotides agree with TRBD2. The CDR3 contains 15 residues. V was clipped by 0 bases and J by 7 bases; unmatched bases: 0. Germline V gene lookup returns CDR1 MNHEY and CDR2 SMNVEV (reference sequence).

CDR3 coding DNA: TGTGCCAGCAGAAGGCGACAGGGGGCCACCACCGGGGAGCTGTTTTTT. This translates into CASRRRQGATTGELFF. The chain has TRBV2 and TRBJ2-2; 10 bases agree with TRBD1. Germline V lookup: CDR1 SNHLY, CDR2 FYNNEI. The CDR3 sequence is 16 residues long. V trimming: 6 bases; J trimming: 4 bases; junction bases outside the gene matches: 8.

The gene calls are TRBV5-4 and TRBJ2-4; D assignment may be TRBD1 or TRBD2 (5 bases each). V lost 0 bases and J lost 0, with 10 bases in between. In germline, CDR1 is SGHNT, CDR2 YYREEE (reference sequence). This CDR3 region has 16 residues. CDR3 in DNA: TGTGCCAGCAGCTTGGGGGACGTATTAGCCAAAAACATTCAGTACTTC. Residues: CASSLGDVLAKNIQYF.

This clone was recorded only once. The J gene is TRBJ1-3, the V gene TRBV19; D call uncertain. V was cut by 4 bases and J by 0 bases, with 1 base left in between. Germline V gene data show CDR1 as LNHDA and CDR2 as SQIVND (reference sequence). CDR3 size: 12 residues. In nucleotides, the CDR3 is TGTGCCAGTAGTACCTCTGGAAACACCATATATTTT. It codes for CASSTSGNTIYF. Drawing the rest from reference TRBV19 and TRBJ1-3, the complete variable domain is DGGITQSPKYLFRKEGQNVTLSCEQNLNHDAMYWYRQDPGQGLRLIYYSQIVNDFQKGDIAEGYSVSREKKESFPLTVTSAQKNPTAFYLCASSTSGNTIYFGEGSWLTVV.

This clone was counted a single time. V is TRBV27 and J is TRBJ2-1, with 7 bases fitting TRBD2. The germline gives CDR1 MNHEY, CDR2 SMNVEV (reference sequence). The CDR3 runs 15 residues. V lost 2 bases, J lost 0 bases, and 1 base stayed unmatched. The DNA for the CDR3 is TGTGCCAGCAGTTTAGCGGGAGTCTCCTACAATGAGCAGTTCTTC. This encodes CASSLAGVSYNEQFF.

The chain recombines TRBV2 with TRBJ1-6, with a weak D call TRBD1 (5 bases). V lost 6 bases to trimming and J lost 7 bases, with 16 bases between them. Germline V gene data show CDR1 as SNHLY and CDR2 as FYNNEI. The CDR3 spans 15 residues. This CDR3 reads CASRSGQVGNSPLHF. The CDR3 bases are TGTGCCAGCAGGTCGGGGCAGGTGGGCAATTCACCCCTCCACTTT.

The gene calls are TRBV18 and TRBJ2-5; possibly TRBD2 for D (5 bases). This CDR3 contains 13 residues. The germline gives CDR1 KGHSH, CDR2 LQKENI. Deletions cut 6 bases from V and 4 bases from J, with 12 bases between. The CDR3 is CASSPGVRETQYF. CDR3 DNA: TGTGCCAGCTCCCCCGGGGTGAGAGAGACCCAGTACTTC.

This clone was observed a single time. The genes are TRBV4-3 and TRBJ2-7; 7 nucleotides line up with TRBD1. CDR1 is LGHNA, CDR2 YSLEER, per germline. The CDR3 is 16 amino acids. The V gene end was trimmed by 1 base and the J gene end by 6 bases; junction bases not matched to a gene: 12. CDR3 nucleotides: TGCGCCAGCAGCCAAGGAAGGGAGACAGGGATTGGCGAGCAGTACTTC. This codes for CASSQGRETGIGEQYF.

The chain carries TRBV5-1 and TRBJ1-1, with 8 bases lining up with TRBD1. V dropped 0 bases and J dropped 3; count of bases not matched to a gene: 7. The CDR3 spans 16 residues. Germline-derived CDR1 and CDR2 are SGHRS and YFSETQ. This CDR3 reads CASSLGYSQGDTEAFF. CDR3 sequence (DNA): TGCGCCAGCAGCTTGGGATACTCACAGGGGGACACTGAAGCTTTCTTT.

V is TRBV6-5 and J is TRBJ1-5, with TRBD1 matching over 8 bases. The trim removed 5 bases at V and 4 bases at J, leaving 4 bases unmatched. CDR1 MNHEY and CDR2 SVGAGI come from the germline V gene. This CDR3 has 14 residues. CDR3 loop: CASSQDRVNQPQHF. The CDR3 nucleotides read TGTGCCAGCAGTCAGGACAGGGTGAATCAGCCCCAGCATTTT.

The chain is built from TRBV5-6 and TRBJ2-7, with TRBD1 as a possible D gene (5 bases). The V and J ends lost 2 bases and 4 bases respectively, with 16 bases between them. There are 15 residues in the CDR3. Germline CDR1 and CDR2: SGHDT and YYEEEE. In DNA form, the CDR3 reads TGTGCCAGCAGCTTTGATTACTCGTCAGGGTACGAGCAGTACTTC. It translates to CASSFDYSSGYEQYF.

This clone has a single count. Here the CDR3 DNA reads TGTGCCAGCAGCTTGGCCTCGGCTGGGTTTGGGACAGATACGCAGTATTTT. Translating gives CASSLASAGFGTDTQYF. The chain joins TRBV7-6 to TRBJ2-3; no definite D call. Trimming shortened V by 3 bases and J by 3 bases, and 19 bases separated the two germline ends. Germline CDR1 SGHVS, CDR2 FNYEAQ. The CDR3 spans 17 residues.

This clone was observed a single time. This chain links TRBV16 with TRBJ1-1; D unclear. The CDR3 contains 14 residues. CDR1 and CDR2 (germline): KGHSY, FQNENV. The V end was cut by 3 bases, the J end by 1 base, with 9 bases between. The CDR3 DNA reads as TGTGCCAGCAGCCATCGTGACCCGAACACTGAAGCTTTCTTT. Protein: CASSHRDPNTEAFF.

For the CDR3, the DNA is TGTGCCAGCAGCTTAGATCCCCCCGGACTAGCGGAGCAGTTCTTC. This sequence encodes CASSLDPPGLAEQFF. The V and J genes are TRBV7-2 and TRBJ2-1; 9 bases fit TRBD2. The CDR3 totals 15 residues. Germline V gives CDR1 SGHTA, CDR2 FQGNSA. J was trimmed by 10 bases and V by 1 base; bases with no gene match: 8. The full variable domain, its missing parts supplied by reference TRBV7-2 and TRBJ2-1, is GAGVSQSPSNKVTEKGKDVELRCDPISGHTALYWYRQSLGQGLEFLIYFQGNSAPDKSGLPSDRFSAERTGGSVSTLTIQRTQQEDSAVYLCASSLDPPGLAEQFFGPGTRLTVL.

The rearrangement links TRBV29-1 to TRBJ2-3; D gene ambiguous. This CDR3 has 13 residues. V shed 3 bases and J shed 1 base, with 8 bases lying between them. Germline CDR1 SQVTM, CDR2 ANQGSEA. CDR3 region: CSVEGTRTDTQYF. The CDR3, as DNA: TGCAGCGTTGAGGGCACCCGCACAGATACGCAGTATTTT.

This clone has just one count. In DNA, the CDR3 is TGTGCCAGCAGCGGAGGCGGGCGTTCGGAGACCCAGTACTTC. This gives the protein CASSGGGRSETQYF. The V and J genes are TRBV9 and TRBJ2-5; D perhaps matches TRBD2 (5 bases). This CDR3 comprises 14 residues. The V and J ends lost 3 bases and 5 bases respectively, with 14 bases between them. Germline CDR1 and CDR2: SGDLS and YYNGEE. Full variable domain (outside the CDR3, taken from reference TRBV9 and TRBJ2-5): DSGVTQTPKHLITATGQRVTLRCSPRSGDLSVYWYQQSLDQGLQFLIQYYNGEERAKGNILERFSAQQFPDLHSELNLSSLELGDSALYFCASSGGGRSETQYFGPGTRLLVL.

The V and J genes are TRBV4-3 and TRBJ1-2; D may be TRBD1 (5 bases). V was shortened by 0 bases and J by 0 bases, with 11 bases between the two germline ends. CDR1 LGHNA and CDR2 YSLEER come from the germline V gene. The CDR3 is 16 residues long. The CDR3 nucleotides are TGCGCCAGCAGCCAAGATCGATGGACAACTAACTATGGCTACACCTTC. This sequence encodes CASSQDRWTTNYGYTF.

The chain carries TRBV6-8 and TRBJ1-3, with a weak D call TRBD1 (6 bases). Trimming cost V 6 bases and J 8 bases, with 14 bases left between them. This CDR3 is 13 amino acids long. Germline CDR1 MNHGY, CDR2 SAAAGT. The CDR3 nucleotides are TGTGCCAGCAGAAGACAGGTTGTGGACACCATATATTTT. Its protein is CASRRQVVDTIYF.

This chain uses TRBV18 with TRBJ2-3, with a tentative D call TRBD2 (5 bases). V was shortened by 3 bases and J by 5 bases, with 12 bases between the two germline ends. Germline CDR1 and CDR2: KGHSH and LQKENI. The CDR3 has 14 residues. CDR3 coding DNA: TGTGCCAGCTCACCCCCGGGATTGGGAGATACGCAGTATTTT. It encodes CASSPPGLGDTQYF.

The gene calls are TRBV30 and TRBJ1-5, with D unclear. Trimming took 1 base from V and 1 from J, leaving 11 bases between them. The length of the CDR3 is 15 residues. Germline CDR1 reads GTSNPN; CDR2 reads SVGIG (reference sequence). The CDR3 DNA follows: TGTGCCTGGAGTGGCGGCGAAGGCAGCAATCAGCCCCAGCATTTT. Residues: CAWSGGEGSNQPQHF.

V is TRBV5-1 and J is TRBJ1-6; D is possibly TRBD1 (6 bases). The germline V and J ends were trimmed by 6 bases and 7 bases, with 17 bases remaining between them. The CDR3 loop spans 15 amino acids. Germline values: CDR1 SGHRS, CDR2 YFSETQ. The CDR3 DNA reads TGCGCCAGCAAACACAGGGACGCGGGAAATTCACCCCTCCACTTT. It specifies CASKHRDAGNSPLHF.

J is TRBJ1-1 and V is TRBV6-1; the D gene is possibly TRBD1 (5 bases). With 5 bases removed from V and 5 bases from J, the gap between germline ends came to 12 bases. Germline values: CDR1 MNHNS, CDR2 SASEGT. The CDR3 consists of 13 residues. The CDR3 loop reads CASSPGPWTEAFF. As DNA, the CDR3 is TGTGCCAGCAGTCCGGGGCCCTGGACTGAAGCTTTCTTT.

The rearrangement links TRBV4-3 to TRBJ1-1; 7 bases are a match to TRBD1. This CDR3 spans 14 amino acids. Germline V CDR1 and CDR2: LGHNA, YSLEER. With 0 bases clipped from V and 9 bases from J, the junction kept 7 bases outside the gene matches. CDR3: CASSQDTGEGKAFF. The CDR3 region has the DNA TGCGCCAGCAGCCAAGACACAGGGGAGGGGAAAGCTTTCTTT.

J is TRBJ1-1 and V is TRBV7-9; D unresolved. Germline V gene data show CDR1 as SEHNR and CDR2 as FQNEAQ (reference sequence). There are 14 residues in the CDR3. V lost 3 bases to trimming and J lost 6 bases, with 14 bases between them. CDR3 in DNA: TGTGCCAGCAGCTTGGGAGGGTTTTTCGCTGAAGCTTTCTTT. The encoded protein is CASSLGGFFAEAFF.

The V call is TRBV6-1, the J call TRBJ1-2, with a possible D match to TRBD1 (6 bases). The CDR3 covers 15 residues. Trimming cost V 4 bases and J 7 bases, with 19 bases left between them. Germline V gene lookup returns CDR1 MNHNS and CDR2 SASEGT. The CDR3: CASSVLSGGELGYTF. The CDR3 DNA reads TGTGCCAGCAGTGTCCTCTCGGGGGGCGAGCTTGGCTACACCTTC.

The chain is built from TRBV2 and TRBJ2-7, with D possibly being TRBD2 (5 bases). Trimming took 1 base from V and 3 from J, leaving 16 bases between them. CDR1 and CDR2 (germline): SNHLY, FYNNEI. The CDR3 length is 16 residues. This chain's CDR3 is CASSEGSERSYYEQYF. The CDR3 region has the DNA TGTGCCAGCAGTGAAGGGTCTGAGCGGAGCTACTACGAGCAGTACTTC.

The V and J genes are TRBV9 and TRBJ2-3, with D possibly being TRBD2 (6 bases). Germline CDR1 is SGDLS and CDR2 is YYNGEE. Trimming removed 4 bases from V and 2 bases from J, with 17 bases in between. The length of the CDR3 is 16 residues. This chain's CDR3 is CASSPHTGELTDTQYF. In DNA, the CDR3 is TGTGCCAGCAGCCCCCATACGGGGGAGCTCACAGATACGCAGTATTTT.

The chain links TRBV15 to TRBJ2-7; D unclear. This CDR3 region has 15 residues. Germline values: CDR1 LNHNV, CDR2 YYDKDF (reference sequence). V lost 0 bases to trimming and J lost 0 bases, with 9 bases between them. The CDR3 is CATSRDRLSSYEQYF. For the CDR3, the DNA is TGTGCCACCAGCAGAGACCGACTGAGCTCCTACGAGCAGTACTTC.

The V call is TRBV5-5, the J call TRBJ1-6; the D gene is possibly TRBD1 (5 bases). V gave up 0 bases and J gave up 1 base, with 11 bases separating them. There are 17 residues in the CDR3. The germline V gene has CDR1 SGHKS and CDR2 YYEKEE (reference sequence). The DNA for the CDR3 is TGTGCCAGCAGCTTGGGTAGGGAGGGGTCCTATAATTCACCCCTCCACTTT. It yields the protein CASSLGREGSYNSPLHF.

This chain uses TRBV4-2 with TRBJ2-7; 7 bases align to TRBD1. Germline V lookup: CDR1 LGHNA, CDR2 YNFKEQ. The length of the CDR3 is 15 residues. The ends lost 0 bases at V and 2 bases at J; junction bases unmatched: 4. The CDR3: CASSQDRGQAYEQYF. The CDR3 DNA sequence: TGTGCCAGCAGCCAAGATCGAGGACAGGCCTACGAGCAGTACTTC.

This clone was recorded once. The chain uses TRBV4-2 and TRBJ1-6, with D hard to call. The V end lost 0 bases, the J end lost 5 bases, and 5 bases lay between the germline ends. The CDR3 contains 14 residues. The germline gives CDR1 LGHNA, CDR2 YNFKEQ. As DNA, the CDR3 is TGTGCCAGCAGCCAAGAAAACAATAATTCACCCCTCCACTTT. This encodes CASSQENNNSPLHF.